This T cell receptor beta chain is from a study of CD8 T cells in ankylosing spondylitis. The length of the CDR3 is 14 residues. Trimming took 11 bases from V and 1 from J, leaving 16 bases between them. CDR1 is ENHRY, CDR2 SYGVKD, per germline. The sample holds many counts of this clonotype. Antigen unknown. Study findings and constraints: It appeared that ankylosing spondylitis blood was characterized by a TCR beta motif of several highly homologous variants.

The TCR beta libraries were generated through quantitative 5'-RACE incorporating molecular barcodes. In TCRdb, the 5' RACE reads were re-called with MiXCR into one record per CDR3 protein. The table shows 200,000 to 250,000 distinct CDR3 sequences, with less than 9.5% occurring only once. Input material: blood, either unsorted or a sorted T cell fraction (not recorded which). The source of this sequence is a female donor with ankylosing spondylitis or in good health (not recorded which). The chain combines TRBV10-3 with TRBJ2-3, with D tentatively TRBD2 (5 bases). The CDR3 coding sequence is TGTGCCGCCCAGACCGGGGTGGGCACAGATACGCAGTATTTT. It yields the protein CAAQTGVGTDTQYF.